The 3 T cell receptor beta chains below were found in one sample sequenced in a study of blood T cell repertoires in COVID-19. Here immunoSEQ multiplex PCR was the method, and the copy in TCRdb shows in-frame clones only, minus some. The sample lists around 300,000 clones, about 87% occurring once. The sample taken for sequencing was peripheral blood. These receptors all stem from a woman aged 30 to 39 with COVID-19, enrolled during active disease.

The V and J genes are TRBV2 and TRBJ2-1; TRBD2 might be the D (6 bases). V was shortened by 7 bases and J by 9 bases, with 13 bases between the two germline ends. Germline CDR1 and CDR2: SNHLY and FYNNEI. The CDR3 contains 12 residues. The CDR3 nucleotides read TGTGCCAGCACCCCTTCCGGGAGTGAGCAGTTCTTC. Protein product: CASTPSGSEQFF. The variable domain in full, with the rest retrieved from reference TRBV2 and TRBJ2-1, is EPEVTQTPSHQVTQMGQEVILRCVPISNHLYFYWYRQILGQKVEFLVSFYNNEISEKSEIFDDQFSVERPDGSNFTLKIRSTKLEDSAMYFCASTPSGSEQFFGPGTRLTVL.

The gene calls are TRBV4-1 and TRBJ1-2; D call uncertain. With 0 bases removed from V and 4 bases from J, the gap between germline ends came to 6 bases. Germline CDR1 reads MGHRA; CDR2 reads YSYEKL. The CDR3 is 13 amino acids. The CDR3 loop reads CASSQEMAYGYTF. CDR3 in DNA: TGCGCCAGCAGCCAAGAAATGGCCTATGGCTACACCTTC.

The CDR3 DNA sequence: TGTGCCAGTCATACGGGGGGCCTGAACACTGAAGCTTTCTTT. It codes for CASHTGGLNTEAFF. V usage is TRBV19 and J usage is TRBJ1-1; D might be TRBD1 (6 bases). The V and J ends lost 8 bases and 0 bases respectively, with 13 bases between them. The CDR3 length is 14 residues. Germline values: CDR1 LNHDA, CDR2 SQIVND (reference sequence).